This T cell receptor (beta chain) emerged from a study of radiation and T cells in renal cell carcinoma. Time point specified: blood 4 weeks post-SBRT, at nephrectomy. The sample's treatment: 15 Gy SBRT to primary tumor, nephrectomy 4 weeks later. Clones were read by immunoSEQ multiplex PCR, and TCRdb kept only the in-frame ones, dropping some. The data hold over 90,000 clones, with around 80% observed a single time. Trimming removed 6 bases from V and 5 bases from J; junction bases left unmatched: 10. CDR1 and CDR2 (germline): SGHVS, FQNEAQ. The CDR3 extends over 16 amino acids. The sequencing here drew on blood, taken from a patient whose treatment included radiotherapy and nephrectomy. The receptor comes from a man between 60 and 70 years old with renal cell carcinoma. The rearrangement links TRBV7-8 to TRBJ2-5; TRBD2 matches at 12 bases. CDR3 region: CASRMRTSGTRETQYF. The CDR3, as DNA: TGTGCCAGCAGGATGAGGACTAGCGGGACGAGGGAGACCCAGTACTTC.